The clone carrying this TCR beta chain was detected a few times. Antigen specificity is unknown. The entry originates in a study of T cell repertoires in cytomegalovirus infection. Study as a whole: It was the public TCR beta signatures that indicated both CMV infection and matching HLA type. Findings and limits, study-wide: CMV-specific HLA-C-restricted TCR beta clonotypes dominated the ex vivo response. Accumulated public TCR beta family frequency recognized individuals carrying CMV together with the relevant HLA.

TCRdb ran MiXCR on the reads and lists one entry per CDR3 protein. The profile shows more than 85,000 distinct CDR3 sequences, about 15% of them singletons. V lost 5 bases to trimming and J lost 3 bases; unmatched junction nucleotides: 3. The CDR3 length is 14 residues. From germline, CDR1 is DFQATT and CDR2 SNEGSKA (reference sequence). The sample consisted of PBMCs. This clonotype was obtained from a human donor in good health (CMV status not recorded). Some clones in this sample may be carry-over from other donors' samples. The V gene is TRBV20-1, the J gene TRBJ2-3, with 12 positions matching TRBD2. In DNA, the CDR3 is TGCAGTGCTCTAGCGGGGGGGCGGACAGATACGCAGTATTTT. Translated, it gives CSALAGGRTDTQYF.